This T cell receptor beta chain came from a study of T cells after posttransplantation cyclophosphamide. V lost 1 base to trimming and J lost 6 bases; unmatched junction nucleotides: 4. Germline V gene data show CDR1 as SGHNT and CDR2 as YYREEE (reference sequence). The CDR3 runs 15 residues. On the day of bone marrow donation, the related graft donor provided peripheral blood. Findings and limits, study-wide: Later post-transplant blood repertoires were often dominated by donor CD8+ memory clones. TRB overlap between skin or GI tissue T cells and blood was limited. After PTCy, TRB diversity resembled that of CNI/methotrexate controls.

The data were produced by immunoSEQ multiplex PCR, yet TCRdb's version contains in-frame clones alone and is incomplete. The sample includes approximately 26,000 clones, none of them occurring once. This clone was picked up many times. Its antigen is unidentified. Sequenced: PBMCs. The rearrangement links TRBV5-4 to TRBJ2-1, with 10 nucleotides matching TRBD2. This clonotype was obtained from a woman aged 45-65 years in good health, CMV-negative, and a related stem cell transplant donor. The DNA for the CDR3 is TGTGCCAGCAGCTTGTCTAGCGGGAGTCTCAATGAGCAGTTCTTC. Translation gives CASSLSSGSLNEQFF.